The present entry profiles one T cell receptor beta chain with its context. The source of the sample is a study of blood T cell repertoires in COVID-19. CDR3 size: 16 residues. Germline assignment: CDR1 LNHDA and CDR2 SQIVND (reference sequence). The V and J ends lost 3 bases and 3 bases, in that order; junction bases with no gene match: 10. The data were produced by immunoSEQ multiplex PCR, yet TCRdb's version contains in-frame clones alone and is incomplete. The top ten clones hold about a fifth of a sample with tens of thousands of clones, about three quarters of them seen once. Sample: peripheral blood. V and J are TRBV19 and TRBJ2-7, with TRBD1 matching over 8 bases. The source of this sequence is a man between 25 and 39 years old with COVID-19, enrolled during active disease. The CDR3 sequence: CASSISIGTGFYEQYF. CDR3 nucleotide sequence: TGTGCCAGTAGTATTAGTATTGGGACAGGCTTCTACGAGCAGTACTTC.